Listed here is a single T cell receptor (beta chain). Profiled with immunoSEQ multiplex PCR; TCRdb holds only in-frame clones, not every one. The data contain more than 140,000 clones, around 90% of them seen just once; the ten biggest clones take up about 7.1%. The data are from a study of control samples from healthy donors and cancer patients. V dropped 2 bases and J dropped 1; count of bases not matched to a gene: 0. The CDR3 extends over 14 amino acids. Germline-derived CDR1 and CDR2 are SGHTA and FQGTGA. The specimen was blood. The TCR originated in a man aged 18 to 29 in good health. The chain is built from TRBV7-3 and TRBJ2-3; 7 positions agree with TRBD1. The DNA for the CDR3 is TGTGCCAGCAGCTTAGGACAGGGCACAGATACGCAGTATTTT. Residues: CASSLGQGTDTQYF.